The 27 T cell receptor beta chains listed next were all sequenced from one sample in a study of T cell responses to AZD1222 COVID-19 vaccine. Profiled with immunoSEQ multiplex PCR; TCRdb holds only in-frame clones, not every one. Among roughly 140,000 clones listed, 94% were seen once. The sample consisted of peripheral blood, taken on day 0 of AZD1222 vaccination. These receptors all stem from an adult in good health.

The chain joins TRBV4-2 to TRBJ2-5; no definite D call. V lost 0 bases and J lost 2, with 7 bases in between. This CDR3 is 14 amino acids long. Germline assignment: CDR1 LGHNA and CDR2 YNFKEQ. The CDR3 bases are TGTGCCAGCAGCCAAGATTACAGACAAGAGACCCAGTACTTC. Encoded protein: CASSQDYRQETQYF.

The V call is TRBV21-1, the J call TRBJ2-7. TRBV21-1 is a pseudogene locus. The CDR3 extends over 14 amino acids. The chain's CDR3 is CASSKCSSPYEQYV. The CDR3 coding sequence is TGTGCCAGCAGCAAATGCTCATCCCCCTACGAGCAGTACGTC.

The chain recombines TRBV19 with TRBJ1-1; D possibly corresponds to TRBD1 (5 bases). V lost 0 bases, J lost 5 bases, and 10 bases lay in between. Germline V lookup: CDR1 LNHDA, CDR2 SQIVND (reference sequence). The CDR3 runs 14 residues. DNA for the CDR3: TGTGCCAGTAGTATAGATCGGGGGGGGACTGAAGCTTTCTTT. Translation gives CASSIDRGGTEAFF.

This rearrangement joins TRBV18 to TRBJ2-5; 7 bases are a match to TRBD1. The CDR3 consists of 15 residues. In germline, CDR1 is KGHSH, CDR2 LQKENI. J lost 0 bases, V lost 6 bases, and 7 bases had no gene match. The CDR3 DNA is TGTGCCAGCTCCGCGACAGGGAGTAACCAAGAGACCCAGTACTTC. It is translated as CASSATGSNQETQYF.

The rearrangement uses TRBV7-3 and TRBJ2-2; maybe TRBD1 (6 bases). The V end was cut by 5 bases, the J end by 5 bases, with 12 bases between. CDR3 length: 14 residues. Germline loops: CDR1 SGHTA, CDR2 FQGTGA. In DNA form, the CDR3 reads TGTGCCAGCAGCCTAGGGCAGGGGACCGGGGAGCTGTTTTTT. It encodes CASSLGQGTGELFF.

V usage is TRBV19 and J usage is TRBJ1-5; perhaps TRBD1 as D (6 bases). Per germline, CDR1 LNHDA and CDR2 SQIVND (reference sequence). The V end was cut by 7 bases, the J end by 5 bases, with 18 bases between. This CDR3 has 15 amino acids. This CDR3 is CASNLRDIGDQPQHF. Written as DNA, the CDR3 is TGTGCCAGTAACCTTAGGGACATCGGGGATCAGCCCCAGCATTTT.

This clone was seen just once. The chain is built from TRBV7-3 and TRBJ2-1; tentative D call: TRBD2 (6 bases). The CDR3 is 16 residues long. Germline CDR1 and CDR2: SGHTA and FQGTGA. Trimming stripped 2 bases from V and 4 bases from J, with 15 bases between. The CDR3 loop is CASSLVRRDRYNEQFF. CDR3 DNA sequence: TGTGCCAGCAGCTTAGTAAGGCGGGACCGGTACAATGAGCAGTTCTTC.

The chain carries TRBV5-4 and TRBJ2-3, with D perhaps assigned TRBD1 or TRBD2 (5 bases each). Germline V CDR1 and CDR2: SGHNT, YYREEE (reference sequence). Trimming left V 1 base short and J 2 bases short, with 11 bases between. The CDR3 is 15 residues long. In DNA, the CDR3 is TGTGCCAGCAGCTTGCGACGGGGCCTCACAGATACGCAGTATTTT. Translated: CASSLRRGLTDTQYF.

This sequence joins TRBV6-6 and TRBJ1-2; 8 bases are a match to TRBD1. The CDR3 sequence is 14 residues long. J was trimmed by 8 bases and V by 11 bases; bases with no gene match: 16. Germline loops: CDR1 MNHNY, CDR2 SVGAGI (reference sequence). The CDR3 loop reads CASRTTQGAWGYTF. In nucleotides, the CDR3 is TGTGCCTCTAGGACGACGCAGGGGGCCTGGGGCTACACCTTC.

CDR3 sequence: CASSPPAGQGTNTGELFF. CDR3 DNA sequence: TGTGCCAGCAGTCCGCCTGCTGGACAGGGGACGAACACCGGGGAGCTGTTTTTT. The rearrangement uses TRBV2 and TRBJ2-2; TRBD1 matches at 9 bases. V gave up 5 bases and J gave up 0 bases; unmatched junction bases: 10. CDR3 length: 18 residues. Germline CDR1 is SNHLY and CDR2 is FYNNEI.

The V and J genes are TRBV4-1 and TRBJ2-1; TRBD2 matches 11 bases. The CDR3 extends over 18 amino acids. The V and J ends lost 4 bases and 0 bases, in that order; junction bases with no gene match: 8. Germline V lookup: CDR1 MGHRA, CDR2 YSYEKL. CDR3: CASSPLGLAVPSYNEQFF. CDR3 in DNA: TGCGCCAGCAGCCCCCTGGGACTAGCGGTCCCCTCCTACAATGAGCAGTTCTTC.

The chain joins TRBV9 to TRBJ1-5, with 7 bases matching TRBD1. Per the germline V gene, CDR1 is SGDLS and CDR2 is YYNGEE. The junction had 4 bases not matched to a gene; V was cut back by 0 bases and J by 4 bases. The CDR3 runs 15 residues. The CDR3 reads CASSVEGAMNQPQHF. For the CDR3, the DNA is TGTGCCAGCAGCGTAGAGGGGGCGATGAATCAGCCCCAGCATTTT.

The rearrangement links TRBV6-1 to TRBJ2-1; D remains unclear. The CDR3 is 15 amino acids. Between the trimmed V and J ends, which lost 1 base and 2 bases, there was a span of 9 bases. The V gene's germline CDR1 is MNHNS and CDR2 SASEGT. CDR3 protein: CASSEVLDPYNEQFF. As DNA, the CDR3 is TGTGCCAGCAGTGAAGTATTAGATCCCTACAATGAGCAGTTCTTC.

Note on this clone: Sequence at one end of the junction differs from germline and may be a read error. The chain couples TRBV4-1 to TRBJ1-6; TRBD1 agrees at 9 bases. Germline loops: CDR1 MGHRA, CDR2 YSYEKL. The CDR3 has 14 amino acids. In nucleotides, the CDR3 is TGCGCCAGCAGCCAAACCTTTCGGGCGGGACAGGGCAGCTTT. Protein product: CASSQTFRAGQGSF.

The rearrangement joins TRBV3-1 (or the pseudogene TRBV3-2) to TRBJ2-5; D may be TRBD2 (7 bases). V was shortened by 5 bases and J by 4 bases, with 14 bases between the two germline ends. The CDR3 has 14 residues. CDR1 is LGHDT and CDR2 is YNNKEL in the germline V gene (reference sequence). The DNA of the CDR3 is TGTGCCAGCAGCGAAAGAGGGGGGGGAGAGACCCAGTACTTC. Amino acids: CASSERGGGETQYF.

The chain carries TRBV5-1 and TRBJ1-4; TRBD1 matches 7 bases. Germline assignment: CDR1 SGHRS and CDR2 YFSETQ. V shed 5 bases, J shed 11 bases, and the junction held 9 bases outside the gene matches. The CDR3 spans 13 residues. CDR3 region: CASRHLDRDKLFF. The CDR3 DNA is TGCGCCAGCAGGCATCTTGACAGGGATAAACTGTTTTTT. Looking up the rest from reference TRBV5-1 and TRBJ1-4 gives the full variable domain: KAGVTQTPRYLIKTRGQQVTLSCSPISGHRSVSWYQQTPGQGLQFLFEYFSETQRNKGNFPGRFSGRQFSNSRSEMNVSTLELGDSALYLCASRHLDRDKLFFGSGTQLSVL.

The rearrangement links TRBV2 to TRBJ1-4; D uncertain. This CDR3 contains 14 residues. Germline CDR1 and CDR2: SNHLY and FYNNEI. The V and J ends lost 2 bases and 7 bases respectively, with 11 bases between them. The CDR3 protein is CASSERLRGEKLFF. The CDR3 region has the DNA TGTGCCAGCAGTGAAAGGTTACGAGGTGAAAAACTGTTTTTT. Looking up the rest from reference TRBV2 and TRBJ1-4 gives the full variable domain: EPEVTQTPSHQVTQMGQEVILRCVPISNHLYFYWYRQILGQKVEFLVSFYNNEISEKSEIFDDQFSVERPDGSNFTLKIRSTKLEDSAMYFCASSERLRGEKLFFGSGTQLSVL.

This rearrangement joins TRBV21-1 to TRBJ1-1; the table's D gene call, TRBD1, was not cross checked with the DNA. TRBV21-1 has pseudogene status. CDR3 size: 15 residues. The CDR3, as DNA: TGTGCCAGCAGCAAAGCCTCACAGAGGAACACTGAAGCTTTCTTT. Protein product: CASSKASQRNTEAFF.

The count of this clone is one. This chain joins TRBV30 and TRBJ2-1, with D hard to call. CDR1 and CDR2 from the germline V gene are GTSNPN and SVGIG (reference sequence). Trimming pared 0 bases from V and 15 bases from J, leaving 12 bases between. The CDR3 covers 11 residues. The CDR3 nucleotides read TGTGCCTGGAGTGTGCTTCACAGAGGGTTCTTC. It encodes CAWSVLHRGFF.

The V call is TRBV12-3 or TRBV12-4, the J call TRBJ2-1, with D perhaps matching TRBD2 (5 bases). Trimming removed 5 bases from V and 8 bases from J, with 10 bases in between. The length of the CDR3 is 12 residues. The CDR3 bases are TGTGCCAGCAGTCCCGGGATGGATGAGCAGTTCTTC. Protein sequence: CASSPGMDEQFF.

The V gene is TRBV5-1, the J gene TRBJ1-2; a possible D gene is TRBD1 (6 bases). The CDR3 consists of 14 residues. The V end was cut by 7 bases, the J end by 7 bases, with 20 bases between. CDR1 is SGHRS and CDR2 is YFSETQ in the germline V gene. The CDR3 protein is CASRFTGSPGGYTF. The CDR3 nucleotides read TGCGCCAGCCGGTTTACAGGGTCCCCCGGTGGCTACACCTTC.

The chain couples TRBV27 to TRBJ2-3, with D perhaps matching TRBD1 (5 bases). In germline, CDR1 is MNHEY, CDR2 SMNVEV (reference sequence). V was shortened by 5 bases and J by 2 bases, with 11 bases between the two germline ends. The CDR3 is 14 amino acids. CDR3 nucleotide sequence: TGTGCCAGCAGTCTCGACAGTTCCACAGATACGCAGTATTTT. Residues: CASSLDSSTDTQYF.

The CDR3, as DNA: TGTGCCAGCAGCCAAGAGCCTAGCGGGGGGGCAGAGACCCAGTACTTC. Translated, it gives CASSQEPSGGAETQYF. This chain joins TRBV3-1 (or the pseudogene TRBV3-2) and TRBJ2-5, with 12 bases matching TRBD2. Germline-derived CDR1 and CDR2 are LGHDT and YNNKEL (reference sequence). V was clipped by 0 bases and J by 4 bases; unmatched bases: 3. The CDR3 totals 16 residues.

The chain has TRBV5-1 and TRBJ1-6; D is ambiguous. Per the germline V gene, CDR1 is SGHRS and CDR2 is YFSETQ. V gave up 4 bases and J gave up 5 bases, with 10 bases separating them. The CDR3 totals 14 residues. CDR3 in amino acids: CASSRGLDNSPLHF. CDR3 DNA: TGCGCCAGCAGCAGAGGGTTGGATAATTCACCCCTCCACTTT.

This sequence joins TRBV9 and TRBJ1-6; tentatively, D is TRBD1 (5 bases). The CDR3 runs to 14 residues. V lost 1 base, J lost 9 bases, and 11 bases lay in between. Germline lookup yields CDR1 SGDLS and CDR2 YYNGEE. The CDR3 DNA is TGTGCCAGCAGCGTATCAGGGATTTCTTCACCCCTCCACTTT. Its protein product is CASSVSGISSPLHF.

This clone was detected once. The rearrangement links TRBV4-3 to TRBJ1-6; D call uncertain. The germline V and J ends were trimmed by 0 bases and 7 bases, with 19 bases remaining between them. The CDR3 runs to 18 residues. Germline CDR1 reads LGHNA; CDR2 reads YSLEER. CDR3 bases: TGCGCCAGCAGCCAAGATTTGCCAGGTGGGATGCAAAATTCACCCCTCCACTTT. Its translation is CASSQDLPGGMQNSPLHF.

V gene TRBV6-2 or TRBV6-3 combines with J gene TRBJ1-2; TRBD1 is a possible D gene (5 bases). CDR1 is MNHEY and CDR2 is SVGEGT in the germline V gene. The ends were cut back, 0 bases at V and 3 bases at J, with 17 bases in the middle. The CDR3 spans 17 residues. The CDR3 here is CASSYSRGREAHYGYTF. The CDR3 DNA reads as TGTGCCAGCAGTTACTCACGGGGCAGGGAAGCGCACTATGGCTACACCTTC.